Detailed here is one T cell receptor (beta chain). The specificity of this receptor is unknown. Qualities for individual bases were not recorded, and no much larger clone is one base off. The data belong to a study of blood T cell repertoires in COVID-19 (dated by TCRdb to 2020 to 2021). Regarding the complete study: Collaborator samples came from the United States, Italy and Spain and covered acute and convalescent phases of COVID-19. Where HLA class I and class II types were available, the types were taken from metadata supplied by the sample provider, not from assay-based typing. Deeply sampled blood TCRbeta repertoires from subjects exposed to, actively infected with, or recovered from COVID-19 were included in the dataset. The material from the prospective study consisted of cDNA or gDNA derived from T cells, B-cell-depleted T cells, or PBMCs. A de-identified subject ID, COVID-19 status, age in years and sex were almost always included in the sample metadata. Samples were obtained from the ongoing ImmuneRACE study (first 160 participants) and from 1,254 subjects provided by 6 global collaborators. The repertoires were released in a freely available public database intended as a resource for research on the immune response to SARS-CoV-2.

CDR1 and CDR2 are drawn from the germline V gene: SGHTS, YDEGEE. Counted from cysteine to phenylalanine, this CDR3 has 12 amino acids. The retained sequence is limited to the CDR3, 36 bases, with the frame set at the first base. Trimming at the junction amounts to 4 bases on V and 4 bases on J, and the germline ends lie 8 bases apart. The immunoSEQ Assay, a bias-controlled multiplex PCR, was used to amplify TCRbeta CDR3 regions from genomic DNA. Per the source publication's procedure: Nucleated cell counts per sample were estimated from amplification of reference gene primers within the assay. To quantify the absolute abundance of each unique TCRbeta CDR3 rearrangement, sequence reads were collapsed and filtered. For each sample, productive Simpson clonality was calculated by taking the square root of Simpson's diversity index across productive rearrangements. TCRdb stores this immuneACCESS table with in-frame sequences only. Part of the clones is absent; in the studies checked, under half of the shortfall reflects unresolved V genes, and no reason is known for the rest. Clonal size and the V and J genes are those of that table, whereas D and trimming came from the DNA. A total of 150,000 or so clones appear in this sample, 80% to 90% of them only once. The ten largest clones represent about 6% of the sample.

Study-wide conclusions, independent of this receptor: The quantity of clinical and demographic metadata differed by source and by participant and was supplied without curation.

Whole blood was collected in K2EDTA tubes by collaborating institutions according to the institutions' own protocols. For TCRbeta analysis, collaborators shipped samples as frozen whole blood, isolated PBMCs, or DNA extracted from either of those sample types. This TCR was sampled from an elderly man with acute or convalescent COVID-19. The sequencing sample was made of peripheral blood. The chain is encoded by TRBV5-8 joined to TRBJ1-2; no D gene can be assigned with confidence. CDR3 reads: CASSRSGYGYTF. The bases read TGTGCCAGCAGCCGGTCGGGCTATGGCTACACCTTC.